The 17 T cell receptor beta chains below were found in one sample sequenced in a study of shared T cell receptors in the human thymus (dated by TCRdb to the early 2020s). Libraries were prepared through the immunoSEQ multiplex PCR assay. TCRdb limited this immuneACCESS table to in-frame rearrangements with V and J called. A share of clones is missing; checked studies link under half to unresolved V genes, and the rest is unexplained. Across this sample there are some 760,000 clones, with approximately 83% seen only once. Approximately 0.01% of the sample lies in the top ten. The sample was also linked to a second study, of human thymus T cells.

Sequencing used thymocytes. These receptors all come from a girl under three years old with a congenital heart defect. Donor details come from another sample of the same person, matched by shared clones.

The rearrangement uses TRBV9 and TRBJ1-2, with D unresolved. The CDR3 totals 12 residues. Trimming took 7 bases from V and 4 from J, leaving 11 bases between them. Looked up from germline, CDR1 is SGDLS and CDR2 is YYNGEE. The CDR3 reads CASGDGSYGYTF. The DNA of the CDR3 is TGTGCCAGCGGAGACGGAAGCTATGGCTACACCTTC.

The rearrangement uses TRBV5-6 and TRBJ2-4; tentative D call: TRBD1 (6 bases). Per germline, CDR1 SGHDT and CDR2 YYEEEE. This CDR3 is built from 15 residues. Deletions cut 7 bases from V and 3 bases from J, with 17 bases between. CDR3 DNA: TGTGCCAGCGGCGACAGGCACGGAGGCAAAAACATTCAGTACTTC. Translated, it gives CASGDRHGGKNIQYF. The full variable domain, in which reference TRBV5-6 and TRBJ2-4 provide the parts outside the CDR3, is DAGVTQSPTHLIKTRGQQVTLRCSPKSGHDTVSWYQQALGQGPQFIFQYYEEEERQRGNFPDRFSGHQFPNYSSELNVNALLLGDSALYLCASGDRHGGKNIQYFGAGTRLSVL.

The genes are TRBV27 and TRBJ2-4; a weak D match, TRBD1 (6 bases). CDR1 is MNHEY and CDR2 is SMNVEV in the germline V gene (reference sequence). V lost 6 bases, J lost 3 bases, and 24 bases lay in between. CDR3 length: 18 amino acids. The CDR3 sequence: CASSPRGTTGPSKNIQYF. The CDR3 DNA sequence: TGTGCCAGCAGCCCCAGAGGGACGACAGGTCCGAGCAAAAACATTCAGTACTTC.

This chain links TRBV11-2 with TRBJ2-3; D ambiguous. The CDR3 runs 17 residues. The ends were cut back, 5 bases at V and 3 bases at J, with 21 bases in the middle. CDR1 and CDR2 (germline): SGHAT, FQNNGV. DNA of the CDR3: TGTGCCAGCAGCCTCTACCCCACCCAGGTCGGTACAGATACGCAGTATTTT. This sequence encodes CASSLYPTQVGTDTQYF.

J is TRBJ2-2 and V is TRBV5-6, with D perhaps TRBD2 (5 bases). The CDR3 contains 18 residues. Deletions cut 4 bases from V and 0 bases from J, with 19 bases between. Germline CDR1 and CDR2: SGHDT and YYEEEE. The CDR3 nucleotides are TGTGCCAGCAGCCCTTCCCGCGTCACTAGTTCGAACACCGGGGAGCTGTTTTTT. Translated: CASSPSRVTSSNTGELFF.

The gene calls are TRBV27 and TRBJ2-1; D unclear. Deletions cut 4 bases from V and 3 bases from J, with 7 bases between. Germline V gene sequence: CDR1 MNHEY, CDR2 SMNVEV (reference sequence). The CDR3 is made up of 13 amino acids. CDR3 in amino acids: CASSSRSYNEQFF. The CDR3 DNA is TGTGCCAGCAGTTCTAGAAGCTACAATGAGCAGTTCTTC.

The chain is built from TRBV4-3 and TRBJ1-2; weak D call: TRBD1 (5 bases). Germline V gene lookup returns CDR1 LGHNA and CDR2 YSLEER. The CDR3 has 15 residues. V was pared by 0 bases and J by 4 bases, with 12 bases between. Here the CDR3 reads CASSQDVWGTYGYTF. The CDR3 DNA reads as TGCGCCAGCAGCCAAGATGTTTGGGGCACCTATGGCTACACCTTC.

The chain joins TRBV15 to TRBJ1-3; no firm D call. V dropped 0 bases and J dropped 7 bases, with 19 bases sitting between them. Looked up from germline, CDR1 is LNHNV and CDR2 is YYDKDF (reference sequence). The CDR3 totals 17 residues. In DNA form, the CDR3 reads TGTGCCACCAGCAGAGAGTCAGGTCCGCCTCTAAGGAACACCATATATTTT. Its translation: CATSRESGPPLRNTIYF. Combining the CDR3 with reference TRBV15 and TRBJ1-3 gives the whole variable domain DAMVIQNPRYQVTQFGKPVTLSCSQTLNHNVMYWYQQKSSQAPKLLFHYYDKDFNNEADTPDNFQSRRPNTSFCFLDIRSPGLGDTAMYLCATSRESGPPLRNTIYFGEGSWLTVV.

In its sample, this clone was seen once. The rearrangement joins TRBV4-2 to TRBJ2-5; 7 bases fit TRBD1. Trimming removed 2 bases from V and 3 bases from J; junction bases left unmatched: 12. This CDR3 contains 17 residues. The V gene's germline CDR1 is LGHNA and CDR2 YNFKEQ. As DNA, the CDR3 is TGTGCCAGCAGCCAACCCCTCCCGGGACAGAAGAAAGAGACCCAGTACTTC. It is translated as CASSQPLPGQKKETQYF.

CDR3: CASSLDRGRPELFF. CDR3 nucleotide sequence: TGTGCCAGCAGCCTCGACAGGGGGCGACCTGAGCTGTTTTTT. V and J are TRBV5-6 and TRBJ2-2; 10 nucleotides align to TRBD1. V lost 4 bases to trimming and J lost 11 bases; unmatched junction nucleotides: 8. CDR3 length equals 14 residues. Germline lookup yields CDR1 SGHDT and CDR2 YYEEEE. The whole variable domain, filled in from reference TRBV5-6 and TRBJ2-2, reads DAGVTQSPTHLIKTRGQQVTLRCSPKSGHDTVSWYQQALGQGPQFIFQYYEEEERQRGNFPDRFSGHQFPNYSSELNVNALLLGDSALYLCASSLDRGRPELFFGEGSRLTVL.

The chain carries TRBV2 and TRBJ1-5; the D is unclear. Trimming cost V 2 bases and J 5 bases, with 10 bases left between them. Germline CDR1 and CDR2: SNHLY and FYNNEI. The CDR3 runs to 14 residues. The CDR3 reads CASSEWLADQPQHF. DNA of the CDR3: TGTGCCAGCAGTGAATGGTTGGCGGATCAGCCCCAGCATTTT.

V and J are TRBV4-1 and TRBJ1-1, with D perhaps TRBD1 (6 bases). Trimming removed 0 bases at V and 2 bases at J, with 10 bases between. The CDR3 runs to 15 residues. CDR1 MGHRA and CDR2 YSYEKL come from the germline V gene. Written as DNA, the CDR3 is TGCGCCAGCAGCCAAGATTGGACAGTTAACACTGAAGCTTTCTTT. Amino acids: CASSQDWTVNTEAFF.

The genes are TRBV11-2 and TRBJ2-4; 8 nucleotides match TRBD1. The CDR3 runs to 15 residues. Germline-derived CDR1 and CDR2 are SGHAT and FQNNGV. Trimming removed 4 bases from V and 5 bases from J; junction bases left unmatched: 7. The CDR3 coding sequence is TGTGCCAGCAGCTATTCGACAGGGGCCCAAAACATTCAGTACTTC. This codes for CASSYSTGAQNIQYF.

The chain is built from TRBV18 and TRBJ2-5; D is undetermined. Germline V gene data show CDR1 as KGHSH and CDR2 as LQKENI. Trimming took off 0 bases at V and 2 bases at J, with 13 bases between the two ends. The CDR3 is 16 residues long. The CDR3 coding sequence is TGTGCCAGCTCACCACCGAGGAGATACGAACAAGAGACCCAGTACTTC. This sequence encodes CASSPPRRYEQETQYF.

This chain joins TRBV5-6 and TRBJ1-5; D not certain. CDR1 and CDR2 from the germline V gene are SGHDT and YYEEEE. The V gene lost 4 bases and the J gene lost 4 bases, with 15 bases spanning the gap. The CDR3 sequence is 15 residues long. CDR3 region: CASSRAPGMNQPQHF. As DNA, the CDR3 is TGTGCCAGCAGCCGGGCTCCGGGGATGAATCAGCCCCAGCATTTT.

This clone appeared a single time. This chain uses TRBV6-1 with TRBJ1-1, with D perhaps matching TRBD1 (6 bases). V gave up 4 bases and J gave up 4 bases, with 16 bases separating them. This CDR3 has 15 amino acids. Germline-derived CDR1 and CDR2 are MNHNS and SASEGT. The CDR3 sequence: CASSGKDRLATEAFF. DNA of the CDR3: TGTGCCAGCAGTGGGAAAGACAGGCTGGCCACTGAAGCTTTCTTT.

The rearrangement links TRBV25-1 to TRBJ1-1; D is uncertain. CDR1 is MGHDK, CDR2 SYGVNS, per germline. V lost 6 bases, J lost 8 bases, and 16 bases lay in between. The CDR3 runs 13 residues. DNA for the CDR3: TGTGCCAGCAGAACGACTGGTTATGGAGAAGCTTTCTTT. Encoded protein: CASRTTGYGEAFF. Drawing the rest from reference TRBV25-1 and TRBJ1-1, the complete variable domain is EADIYQTPRYLVIGTGKKITLECSQTMGHDKMYWYQQDPGMELHLIHYSYGVNSTEKGDLSSESTVSRIRTEHFPLTLESARPSHTSQYLCASRTTGYGEAFFGQGTRLTVV.